These 28 T cell receptor beta chains were sequenced from one sample in a study of cytomegalovirus exposure and HLA in healthy donors. Assay: immunoSEQ multiplex PCR; the TCRdb copy retains only in-frame clones and omits some. The table lists approximately 160,000 clones, 90% to 97% of them singletons. The sample taken for sequencing was PBMCs. These receptors originate from a woman between 18 and 29 years old in good health and CMV-seronegative.

As concerns this clone: This sample includes further DNA sequences coding for the same CDR3. The chain carries TRBV7-2 and TRBJ2-5, with 15 bases aligning to TRBD2. CDR1 is SGHTA and CDR2 is FQGNSA in the germline V gene. V trimming: 5 bases; J trimming: 8 bases; junction bases outside the gene matches: 9. This CDR3 spans 16 amino acids. In nucleotides, the CDR3 is TGTGCCAGCAGCCAAAGGACTAGCGGGGGGGCCCTAACCCAGTACTTC. Amino acids: CASSQRTSGGALTQYF.

The chain couples TRBV7-3 to TRBJ1-1; D gene unclear. Looked up from germline, CDR1 is SGHTA and CDR2 is FQGTGA. Trimming cost V 3 bases and J 3 bases, with 14 bases left between them. The CDR3 loop spans 15 amino acids. The CDR3: CASSLEGAKDTEAFF. The CDR3 DNA follows: TGTGCCAGCAGCTTGGAGGGAGCCAAGGACACTGAAGCTTTCTTT. Supplemented by reference TRBV7-3 and TRBJ1-1, the full variable domain reads GAGVSQTPSNKVTEKGKYVELRCDPISGHTALYWYRQSLGQGPEFLIYFQGTGAADDSGLPNDRFFAVRPEGSVSTLKIQRTERGDSAVYLCASSLEGAKDTEAFFGQGTRLTVV.

This clone came up once. V gene TRBV5-1 combines with J gene TRBJ2-7; TRBD2 matches 14 bases. The CDR3 consists of 19 residues. Unmatched junction bases numbered 13, after V lost 4 bases and J lost 1 base. The germline CDR1 and CDR2 sequences are SGHRS and YFSETQ. The CDR3 sequence: CASSRLTSGGAGASYEQYF. DNA of the CDR3: TGCGCCAGCAGCCGGCTGACTAGCGGGGGGGCCGGGGCATCCTACGAGCAGTACTTC. The variable domain in full, completed from reference TRBV5-1 and TRBJ2-7, reads KAGVTQTPRYLIKTRGQQVTLSCSPISGHRSVSWYQQTPGQGLQFLFEYFSETQRNKGNFPGRFSGRQFSNSRSEMNVSTLELGDSALYLCASSRLTSGGAGASYEQYFGPGTRLTVT.

The rearrangement uses TRBV25-1 and TRBJ2-3, with 10 bases that match TRBD2. This CDR3 comprises 15 residues. The germline gives CDR1 MGHDK, CDR2 SYGVNS. Trimming at V came to 6 bases and at J to 2 bases, leaving 5 bases not matched to a gene. The CDR3 protein is CASSKRGGITDTQYF. The CDR3 DNA reads TGTGCCAGCAGCAAGCGGGGGGGCATCACAGATACGCAGTATTTT.

The chain combines TRBV18 with TRBJ2-7, with D possibly TRBD2 on 5 matching bases. The ends were cut back, 2 bases at V and 2 bases at J, with 10 bases in the middle. The CDR3 extends over 14 amino acids. Germline V gene data show CDR1 as KGHSH and CDR2 as LQKENI. DNA for the CDR3: TGTGCCAGCTCACCAGGTCGGGGAACCTACGAGCAGTACTTC. The encoded protein is CASSPGRGTYEQYF.

The rearrangement links TRBV6-1 to TRBJ2-7; 8 nucleotides line up with TRBD1. From germline, CDR1 is MNHNS and CDR2 SASEGT. This CDR3 has 13 amino acids. V lost 7 bases and J lost 2; bases outside the gene matches: 4. In DNA, the CDR3 is TGTGCCAGCAAATCGGGACAGGCCTACGAGCAGTACTTC. It specifies CASKSGQAYEQYF.

The rearrangement uses TRBV7-6 and TRBJ2-3, with unresolved D. This CDR3 contains 13 residues. Trimming cost V 5 bases and J 3 bases, with 9 bases left between them. Per the germline V gene, CDR1 is SGHVS and CDR2 is FNYEAQ. In DNA form, the CDR3 reads TGTGCCAGCAGCACAGTGGTGACAGATACGCAGTATTTT. Translation: CASSTVVTDTQYF.

The rearrangement uses TRBV5-6 and TRBJ2-4; D possibly corresponds to TRBD2 (5 bases). Deletions cut 0 bases from V and 8 bases from J, with 15 bases between. The germline V gene encodes CDR1 SGHDT and CDR2 YYEEEE. The CDR3 runs 15 residues. CDR3 region: CASSLGIGSKDIQYF. The DNA for the CDR3 is TGTGCCAGCAGCTTGGGCATTGGGAGTAAAGACATTCAGTACTTC. The variable domain in full, with the rest retrieved from reference TRBV5-6 and TRBJ2-4, is DAGVTQSPTHLIKTRGQQVTLRCSPKSGHDTVSWYQQALGQGPQFIFQYYEEEERQRGNFPDRFSGHQFPNYSSELNVNALLLGDSALYLCASSLGIGSKDIQYFGAGTRLSVL.

The rearrangement uses TRBV5-1 and TRBJ1-2, with D maybe TRBD1 (6 bases). CDR1 is SGHRS and CDR2 is YFSETQ in the germline V gene. V dropped 4 bases and J dropped 0 bases, with 13 bases sitting between them. This CDR3 contains 15 residues. The CDR3 nucleotides read TGCGCCAGCAGCCAGGACAGCCTAGCTAACTATGGCTACACCTTC. This encodes CASSQDSLANYGYTF. Supplemented by reference TRBV5-1 and TRBJ1-2, the full variable domain reads KAGVTQTPRYLIKTRGQQVTLSCSPISGHRSVSWYQQTPGQGLQFLFEYFSETQRNKGNFPGRFSGRQFSNSRSEMNVSTLELGDSALYLCASSQDSLANYGYTFGSGTRLTVV.

CDR3 sequence (DNA): TGCGCCAGCAGCCAAGAAGGTGCGGGAAGTTGGAATGGCTACACCTTC. As protein: CASSQEGAGSWNGYTF. This chain joins TRBV4-1 and TRBJ1-2; the D is unclear. CDR1 and CDR2 from the germline V gene are MGHRA and YSYEKL. The CDR3 loop spans 16 amino acids. Trimming cost V 0 bases and J 6 bases, with 17 bases left between them.

The rearrangement uses TRBV9 and TRBJ1-1; no reliable D call. The length of the CDR3 is 15 residues. CDR1 SGDLS and CDR2 YYNGEE come from the germline V gene. Trimming stripped 2 bases from V and 3 bases from J, with 14 bases between. The CDR3 nucleotides are TGTGCCAGCAGCGTTAGAACCACTATGGACACTGAAGCTTTCTTT. This codes for CASSVRTTMDTEAFF.

V gene TRBV19 combines with J gene TRBJ1-2; perhaps TRBD1 as D (6 bases). V gave up 3 bases and J gave up 3 bases, with 11 bases separating them. CDR3 length equals 14 residues. Germline V gene lookup returns CDR1 LNHDA and CDR2 SQIVND (reference sequence). CDR3 sequence: CASSIGGADYGYTF. DNA for the CDR3: TGTGCCAGTAGTATTGGGGGCGCGGACTATGGCTACACCTTC.

V and J are TRBV7-8 and TRBJ2-5; 7 bases align to TRBD1. The V and J ends lost 2 bases and 2 bases, in that order; junction bases with no gene match: 8. Germline CDR1 reads SGHVS; CDR2 reads FQNEAQ. The CDR3 consists of 16 residues. In DNA, the CDR3 is TGTGCCAGCAGCTTACCTCGACAGGGAAGGCAAGAGACCCAGTACTTC. Translating gives CASSLPRQGRQETQYF. The complete variable domain, with remaining parts taken from reference TRBV7-8 and TRBJ2-5, reads GAGVSQSPRYKVAKRGQDVALRCDPISGHVSLFWYQQALGQGPEFLTYFQNEAQLDKSGLPSDRFFAERPEGSVSTLKIQRTQQEDSAVYLCASSLPRQGRQETQYFGPGTRLLVL.

In its sample, this clone was seen a few times. The rearrangement joins TRBV18 to TRBJ1-3, with D possibly matching TRBD1 (6 bases). The CDR3 has 16 residues. Germline V CDR1 and CDR2: KGHSH, LQKENI. V gave up 3 bases and J gave up 0 bases, with 12 bases separating them. In nucleotides, the CDR3 is TGTGCCAGCTCACCTACCACAGGGTACTCTGGAAACACCATATATTTT. Its translation: CASSPTTGYSGNTIYF.

The chain employs TRBV27 and TRBJ2-7; TRBD1 matches 7 bases. Trimming removed 6 bases from V and 2 bases from J; junction bases left unmatched: 10. This CDR3 is 15 amino acids long. In germline, CDR1 is MNHEY, CDR2 SMNVEV (reference sequence). The CDR3 DNA is TGTGCCAGCAGGCAAATCTACAGGGGTACCTACGAGCAGTACTTC. It is translated as CASRQIYRGTYEQYF.

This clone was counted a single time. The chain combines TRBV4-3 with TRBJ2-2; D is undetermined. The CDR3 loop spans 13 amino acids. Germline-derived CDR1 and CDR2 are LGHNA and YSLEER. The V gene lost 0 bases and the J gene lost 7 bases, with 6 bases spanning the gap. The CDR3 here is CASSQDKIGELFF. CDR3 nucleotide sequence: TGCGCCAGCAGCCAAGATAAAATCGGGGAGCTGTTTTTT.

The chain carries TRBV5-6 and TRBJ2-5; perhaps TRBD2 as D (5 bases). From germline, CDR1 is SGHDT and CDR2 YYEEEE. The V and J ends lost 4 bases and 2 bases respectively, with 15 bases between them. This CDR3 contains 15 residues. The CDR3 coding sequence is TGTGCCAGCAGCCTCTCGGGAAGTTGGCAAGAGACCCAGTACTTC. It encodes CASSLSGSWQETQYF.

The chain employs TRBV7-9 and TRBJ1-6; tentative D call: TRBD1 (5 bases). This CDR3 has 14 amino acids. Trimming took off 5 bases at V and 2 bases at J, with 7 bases between the two ends. The V gene's germline CDR1 is SEHNR and CDR2 FQNEAQ (reference sequence). The CDR3 DNA reads TGTGCCAGCAGCAGGGGCGCCTATAATTCACCCCTCCACTTT. This encodes CASSRGAYNSPLHF. The whole variable domain, filled in from reference TRBV7-9 and TRBJ1-6, reads DTGVSQNPRHKITKRGQNVTFRCDPISEHNRLYWYRQTLGQGPEFLTYFQNEAQLEKSRLLSDRFSAERPKGSFSTLEIQRTEQGDSAMYLCASSRGAYNSPLHFGNGTRLTVT.

A remark on this clone: Sequence at one end of the junction differs from germline and may be a read error. V usage is TRBV5-4 and J usage is TRBJ1-2; D perhaps matches TRBD1 (6 bases). The CDR3 has 15 amino acids. CDR1 SGHNT and CDR2 YYREEE come from the germline V gene (reference sequence). The CDR3 nucleotides are TGTGCCAGCAGCCCGGGAAAGACAGGAGCAGATGGATACACCTTC. Translating it yields CASSPGKTGADGYTF.

The rearrangement uses TRBV6-4 and TRBJ2-3, with 8 bases fitting TRBD1. Germline V lookup: CDR1 MRHNA, CDR2 SNTAGT. This CDR3 comprises 15 residues. Germline trimming cut 2 bases from V and 2 bases from J; bases unmatched to any gene: 3. For the CDR3, the DNA is TGTGCCAGCAGTGACACAGGGGGGCCCACAGATACGCAGTATTTT. This encodes CASSDTGGPTDTQYF.

The rearrangement uses TRBV19 and TRBJ2-5; 9 bases fit TRBD1. V dropped 5 bases and J dropped 3; count of bases not matched to a gene: 7. The CDR3 contains 15 residues. Per the germline V gene, CDR1 is LNHDA and CDR2 is SQIVND (reference sequence). In DNA form, the CDR3 reads TGTGCCAGTAGTGATAGGGGGACAGGGAAAGAGACCCAGTACTTC. This encodes CASSDRGTGKETQYF.

The chain joins TRBV5-4 to TRBJ2-5; 7 bases fit TRBD2. Germline V gives CDR1 SGHNT, CDR2 YYREEE (reference sequence). Trimming cost V 6 bases and J 7 bases; bases outside gene matches: 12. This CDR3 comprises 14 residues. The CDR3 sequence is CASNFGGGRATQYF. For the CDR3, the DNA is TGTGCCAGCAACTTCGGGGGAGGGCGCGCGACCCAGTACTTC.

This clone occurred once. The CDR3 DNA follows: TGTGCCAGTAATTTAGGGGCTCCGAACACCGGGGAGCTGTTTTTT. Residues: CASNLGAPNTGELFF. The genes are TRBV19 and TRBJ2-2, with D possibly matching TRBD1 (5 bases). Trimming pared 7 bases from V and 0 bases from J, leaving 12 bases between. The CDR3 consists of 15 residues. CDR1 and CDR2 from the germline V gene are LNHDA and SQIVND (reference sequence).

The chain recombines TRBV5-1 with TRBJ2-2; no reliable D call. Germline V gives CDR1 SGHRS, CDR2 YFSETQ. The CDR3 covers 17 residues. The V end was cut by 0 bases, the J end by 0 bases, with 12 bases between. Here the CDR3 DNA reads TGCGCCAGCAGCTTGGCCTTACCCACAGCGAACACCGGGGAGCTGTTTTTT. Amino acid sequence: CASSLALPTANTGELFF.

This chain links TRBV5-6 with TRBJ2-3; tentatively, D is TRBD1 (6 bases). Looked up from germline, CDR1 is SGHDT and CDR2 is YYEEEE. Trimming left V 4 bases short and J 2 bases short, with 20 bases between. This CDR3 comprises 17 residues. For the CDR3, the DNA is TGTGCCAGCAGCGTCACACAGGGCAATTTTATCACAGATACGCAGTATTTT. This encodes CASSVTQGNFITDTQYF.

The chain recombines TRBV6-5 with TRBJ2-5; 9 positions match TRBD1. Germline values: CDR1 MNHEY, CDR2 SVGAGI. V lost 0 bases and J lost 7; bases outside the gene matches: 9. The CDR3 spans 16 residues. The CDR3, as DNA: TGTGCCAGCAGTTACTCGGGGACAGGGCCCTTGTGGACCCAGTACTTC. Translating it yields CASSYSGTGPLWTQYF.

V is TRBV5-1 and J is TRBJ2-2, with 7 bases identical to TRBD1. V trimming: 1 base; J trimming: 3 bases; junction bases outside the gene matches: 9. The germline CDR1 and CDR2 sequences are SGHRS and YFSETQ. The CDR3 is 17 residues long. The CDR3 loop reads CASSLSTGKGYTGELFF. The CDR3 DNA reads as TGCGCCAGCAGCTTGTCGACAGGGAAGGGGTACACCGGGGAGCTGTTTTTT.

This chain joins TRBV6-1 and TRBJ2-7; D is possibly TRBD2 (5 bases). The CDR3 totals 12 residues. The germline V gene has CDR1 MNHNS and CDR2 SASEGT. Trimming took 5 bases from V and 4 from J, leaving 9 bases between them. In DNA, the CDR3 is TGTGCCAGCAGTTATAGGGAGTACGAGCAGTACTTC. This codes for CASSYREYEQYF.